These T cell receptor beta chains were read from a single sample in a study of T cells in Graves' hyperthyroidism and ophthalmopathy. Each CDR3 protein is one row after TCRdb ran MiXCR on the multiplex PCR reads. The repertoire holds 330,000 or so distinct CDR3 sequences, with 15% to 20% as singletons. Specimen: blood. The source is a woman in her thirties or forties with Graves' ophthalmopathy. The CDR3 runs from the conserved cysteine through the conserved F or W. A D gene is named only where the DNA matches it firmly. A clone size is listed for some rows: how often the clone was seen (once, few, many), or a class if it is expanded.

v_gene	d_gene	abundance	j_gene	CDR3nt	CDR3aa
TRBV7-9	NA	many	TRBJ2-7	TGTGCCATCACAAGGGGGGGCGAGTACGAGCAGTACTTC	CAITRGGEYEQYF
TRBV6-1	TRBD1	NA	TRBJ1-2	TGTGCCAGCAGCCACCGGACAGGCTATGGCTACACCTTC	CASSHRTGYGYTF
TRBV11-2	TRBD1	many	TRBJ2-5	TGTGCCAGCAGGGCCCCGGGACAGGGACGAGGAGAGACCCAGTACTTC	CASRAPGQGRGETQYF
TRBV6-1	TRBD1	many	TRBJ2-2	TGTGCCAGCAGCTTGACAGGGGGCGGCGGGGAGCTGTTTTTT	CASSLTGGGGELFF
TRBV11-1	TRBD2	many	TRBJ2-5	TGTGCCAGCAGCATGGGACTACAAGAGACCCAGTACTTC	CASSMGLQETQYF
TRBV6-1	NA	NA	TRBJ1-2	TGTGCCTTGTATGCCGGGGATGGCTACACCTTC	CALYAGDGYTF
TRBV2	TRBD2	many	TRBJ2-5	TGTGCCAGCAGGCCACTAGCGGGAGGACAAGAGACCCAGTACTTC	CASRPLAGGQETQYF
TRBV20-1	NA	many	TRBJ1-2	TGCAGTGTCGCAAGGGGCTCTGGCTATGGCTACACCTTC	CSVARGSGYGYTF
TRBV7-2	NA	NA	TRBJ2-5	TGTGCCAGCAGCTTAGCCGACAGGCCCAGGGAGACCCAGTACTTC	CASSLADRPRETQYF
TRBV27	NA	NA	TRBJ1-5	TGTGCCAGCAGTTTATGCGGGGCAGGGCAGCCCCAGCGTTTT	CASSLCGAGQPQRF